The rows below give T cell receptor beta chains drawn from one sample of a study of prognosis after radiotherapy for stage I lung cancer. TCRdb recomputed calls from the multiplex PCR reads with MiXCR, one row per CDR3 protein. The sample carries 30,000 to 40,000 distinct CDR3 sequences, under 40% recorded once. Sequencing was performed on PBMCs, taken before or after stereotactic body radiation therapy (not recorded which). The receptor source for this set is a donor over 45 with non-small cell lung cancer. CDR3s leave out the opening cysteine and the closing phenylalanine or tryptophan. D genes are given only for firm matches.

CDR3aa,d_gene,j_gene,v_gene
ASSLELLDYEQY,-,TRBJ2-7,TRBV4-2
ASSPSTGTAEADTQY,TRBD1,TRBJ2-3,TRBV28
ASSQGRWSGETQY,-,TRBJ2-5,TRBV18
ASSLSGRGQETQY,TRBD2,TRBJ2-5,TRBV28
SARGLGGGETDTQY,-,TRBJ2-3,TRBV20-1
ASSTRTGGPTGELF,TRBD1,TRBJ2-2,TRBV13
ASRYRQGARQPQH,TRBD1,TRBJ1-5,TRBV7-9
ASMMGQGGSSSYEQY,TRBD1,TRBJ2-7,TRBV6-1
ASSRSGSIREQY,TRBD2,TRBJ2-7,TRBV5-1
ASSSSTDSPLH,-,TRBJ1-6,TRBV3-1
ASSLVRGIVELF,-,TRBJ2-2,TRBV12-3/TRBV12-4
ASSPRQGNEQF,TRBD1,TRBJ2-1,TRBV7-9
ASSLQGATNEKLF,TRBD1,TRBJ1-4,TRBV5-6
SGIAGSYGYT,-,TRBJ1-2,TRBV20-1
ASSISIAGGTDTQY,TRBD2,TRBJ2-3,TRBV6-1
ASSPRGSETQY,-,TRBJ2-5,TRBV18
ASSQDSYNEQF,-,TRBJ2-1,TRBV5-1
SATSTDTQY,-,TRBJ2-3,TRBV20-1
ASSVQDIGGNTIY,-,TRBJ1-3,TRBV6-1
ASSASGRNTGELF,TRBD2,TRBJ2-2,TRBV19
ASSQGGGYGYT,-,TRBJ1-2,TRBV4-1
ASSPGGGDYGYT,-,TRBJ1-2,TRBV7-9
SVSSGVAAELF,-,TRBJ2-2,TRBV20-1
SVTTETYEQY,-,TRBJ2-7,TRBV29-1
SAPGPSGSFHINEQF,TRBD2,TRBJ2-1,TRBV20-1
ASSSRVDRAVDTQY,TRBD1,TRBJ2-3,TRBV5-1
ASSSAGESQY,TRBD2,TRBJ2-3,TRBV12-3/TRBV12-4
SARDTSGRVHEQY,TRBD2,TRBJ2-7,TRBV20-1
SAVTSGSTDTQY,TRBD2,TRBJ2-3,TRBV20-1
ASSEAGGQGAWETQY,TRBD1,TRBJ2-5,TRBV6-1
ASSAYSNQPQH,-,TRBJ1-5,TRBV2
ATSDGATGDDTDTQY,TRBD1,TRBJ2-3,TRBV24-1
AWSQTVSNQPQH,-,TRBJ1-5,TRBV30
AWTSASSYNEQF,-,TRBJ2-1,TRBV30
ATEDLTDTQY,-,TRBJ2-3,TRBV28
ASSEAGVGSEKLF,-,TRBJ1-4,TRBV6-1
ASSDRLDMSDTQY,-,TRBJ2-3,TRBV11-3
SARVGRASGELF,TRBD2,TRBJ2-2,TRBV20-1
ASSVLGGQNEQF,-,TRBJ2-1,TRBV9
ASSPTSGGANVLT,-,TRBJ2-6,TRBV28
ASSFPGANVLT,-,TRBJ2-6,TRBV7-8
SASPGTGTDTQY,-,TRBJ2-3,TRBV20-1
ASSQEWEGDYEQY,-,TRBJ2-7,TRBV14
ASSEALGESPPH,-,TRBJ1-6,TRBV6-1
ASLWGAAQF,-,TRBJ2-1,TRBV2
ASSRILAADTQY,TRBD2,TRBJ2-3,TRBV3-1
ASTQGTFSPLH,-,TRBJ1-6,TRBV6-1
ASSEQTGLETQY,TRBD1,TRBJ2-5,TRBV6-1
ASTIQQGGPIY,-,TRBJ1-3,TRBV12-3/TRBV12-4
ASSLARTGGTSPLH,-,TRBJ1-6,TRBV27
ASSRGLRGEQF,-,TRBJ2-1,TRBV7-7
ASSRGEAELRETQY,TRBD2,TRBJ2-5,TRBV13
AGRETEWVYGYT,-,TRBJ1-2,TRBV12-3/TRBV12-4